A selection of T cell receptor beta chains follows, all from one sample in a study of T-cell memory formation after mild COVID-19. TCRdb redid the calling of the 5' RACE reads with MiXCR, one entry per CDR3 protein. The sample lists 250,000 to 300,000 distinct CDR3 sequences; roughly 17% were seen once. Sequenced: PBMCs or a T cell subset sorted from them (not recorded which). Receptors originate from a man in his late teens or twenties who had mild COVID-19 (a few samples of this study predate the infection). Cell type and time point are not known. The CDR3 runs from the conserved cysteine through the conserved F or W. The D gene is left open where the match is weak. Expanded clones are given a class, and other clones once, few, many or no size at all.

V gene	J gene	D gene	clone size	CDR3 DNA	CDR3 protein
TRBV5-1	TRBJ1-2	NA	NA	TGCGCCAGCAGTGGGGGGGACGGCGCTGGTGGCTACACCTTC	CASSGGDGAGGYTF
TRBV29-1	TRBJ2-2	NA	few	TGCAGCGGTAGGGAGAACACCGGGGAGCTGTTTTTT	CSGRENTGELFF
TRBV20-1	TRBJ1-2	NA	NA	TGCAGTGCTAGCACAGAGACCTATGGCTACACCTTC	CSASTETYGYTF
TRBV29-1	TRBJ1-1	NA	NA	TGCAGCGGACGGGACACTGAAGCTTTCTTT	CSGRDTEAFF
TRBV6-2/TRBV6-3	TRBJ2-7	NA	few	TGTGCCAGCAGTTACTCGGGCGTTGACGTTTACGAGCAGTACTTC	CASSYSGVDVYEQYF
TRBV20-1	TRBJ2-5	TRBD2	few	TGCAGTGCAAAGAAGGGTAGCGGGGAAGAGACCCAGTACTTC	CSAKKGSGEETQYF
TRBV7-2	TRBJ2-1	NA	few	TGTGCCAGCAGCCAGGAAACAGGGTCAAATGAGCAGTTCTTC	CASSQETGSNEQFF
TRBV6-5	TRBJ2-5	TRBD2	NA	TGTGCCAGCAGTTACCGTCCTGGCGCGGGGGAGGGGACCCAGTACTTC	CASSYRPGAGEGTQYF
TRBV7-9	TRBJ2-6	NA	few	TGTGCCAGCAGTCGTCCGTTGTCTGGGGCCAACGTCCTGACTTTC	CASSRPLSGANVLTF
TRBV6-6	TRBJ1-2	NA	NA	TGTGCCAGCAGTTACTCGAGAGGGGGGGAAGGCTACACCTTC	CASSYSRGGEGYTF
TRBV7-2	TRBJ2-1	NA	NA	TGTGCCAGCAGCTTAGTCGGGGGGCCAAGACCGTTCTTC	CASSLVGGPRPFF
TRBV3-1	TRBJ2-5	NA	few	TGTGCCAGCAGCCAAAATTCGGAGACCCAGTACTTC	CASSQNSETQYF
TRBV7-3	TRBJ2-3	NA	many	TGTGCCAGCAGCCTCCAGTCCGGCGCAGATACGCAGTATTTT	CASSLQSGADTQYF
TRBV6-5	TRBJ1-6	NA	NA	TGTGCCAGCAGTTACTCGATGCCGACTGATTCACCCCTCCACTTT	CASSYSMPTDSPLHF
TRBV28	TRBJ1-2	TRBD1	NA	TGTGCCAGCAGTGCCGGGACAGGGAACTATGGCTACACCTTC	CASSAGTGNYGYTF
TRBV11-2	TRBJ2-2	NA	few	TGTGCCAGCAGCGAACAAAACACCGGGGAGCTGTTTTTT	CASSEQNTGELFF
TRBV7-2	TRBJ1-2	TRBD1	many	TGTGCCAGCAGCCTGGACAGGGGGCGCAGCTCCTATGGCTACACCTTC	CASSLDRGRSSYGYTF
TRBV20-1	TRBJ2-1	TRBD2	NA	TGCAGTGCTACCCCTTGGGGGGGGAATGAGCAGTTCTTC	CSATPWGGNEQFF
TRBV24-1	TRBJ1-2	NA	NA	TGTGCCACCAGTGAAGAAGAGTACTATGGCTACACCTTC	CATSEEEYYGYTF
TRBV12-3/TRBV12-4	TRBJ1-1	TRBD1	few	TGTGCCAGCAGTTTCATAGGGGGCGGGACTGAAGCTTTCTTT	CASSFIGGGTEAFF
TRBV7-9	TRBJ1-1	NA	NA	TGTGCCAGCAGCCAAACAGAGAACACTGAAGCTTTCTTT	CASSQTENTEAFF
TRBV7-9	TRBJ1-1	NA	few	TGTGCCAGCAGTCCCGGACGGGCGAACACTGAAGCTTTCTTT	CASSPGRANTEAFF
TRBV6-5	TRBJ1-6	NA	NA	TGTGCCAGCAGTAACCCGAATTCACCCCTCCACTTT	CASSNPNSPLHF
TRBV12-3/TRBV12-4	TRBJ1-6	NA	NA	TGTGCCAGCAGTTTATCAGGAGGTAATTCACCCCTCCACTTT	CASSLSGGNSPLHF
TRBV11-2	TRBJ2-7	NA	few	TGTGCCAGTGGGGACCGGGGCTACGAGCAGTACTTC	CASGDRGYEQYF
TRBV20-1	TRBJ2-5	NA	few	TGCAGTGCTACAAATACCGGGACACCGTACGAGACCCAGTACTTC	CSATNTGTPYETQYF
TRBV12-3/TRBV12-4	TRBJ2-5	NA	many	TGCGCCAGCAGTCGGGGCGGAGAGACCCAGTACTTC	CASSRGGETQYF
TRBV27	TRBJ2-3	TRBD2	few	TGTGCCAGCAGTTTAAGAAGTCGGATAGTGGGCGGGGGTACCCATACGCAGTATTTT	CASSLRSRIVGGGTHTQYF
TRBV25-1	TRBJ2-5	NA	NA	TGTGCCAGCAGTGACCCCGTAGGTAGCCCGTACTTC	CASSDPVGSPYF
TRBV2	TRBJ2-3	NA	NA	TGTGCCAGCATCTGGGGCACAGATACGCAGTATTTT	CASIWGTDTQYF
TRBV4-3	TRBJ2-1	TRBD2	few	TGCGCCAGCAGCCAGAAAAGCGGGGATTACAATGAGCAGTTCTTC	CASSQKSGDYNEQFF
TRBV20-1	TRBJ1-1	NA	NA	TGCAGTGCCCCGTGGGCCCCCGCCCGTGAAGCTTTCTTT	CSAPWAPAREAFF
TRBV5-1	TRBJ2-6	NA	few	TGCGCCAGCCAAGGGCCGGATGGTGGGGCCAACGTCCTGACTTTC	CASQGPDGGANVLTF
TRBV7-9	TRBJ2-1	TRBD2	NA	TGTGCCAGCAGCAAACTAGCGGCAGCTTACAATGAGCAGTTCTTC	CASSKLAAAYNEQFF
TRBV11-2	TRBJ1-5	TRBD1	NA	TGTGCCAGCAGCTCGGACAGGTTGAATCAGCCCCAGCATTTT	CASSSDRLNQPQHF
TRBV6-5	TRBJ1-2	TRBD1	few	TGTGCCAGCAGTTACTCGGGACAGCCATCCTATGGCTACACCTTC	CASSYSGQPSYGYTF
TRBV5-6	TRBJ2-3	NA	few	TGTGCCAGCAGCTTGGCCGGGATCACGGTGTTTACAGATACGCAGTATTTT	CASSLAGITVFTDTQYF
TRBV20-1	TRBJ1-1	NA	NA	TGCAGTGCCCTCGCTACGGTGGCGAACACTGAAGCTTTCTTT	CSALATVANTEAFF
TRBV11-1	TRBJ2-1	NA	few	TGTGCCAGCAGCTTAGGGGGACTGATCGAGGAGCAGTTCTTC	CASSLGGLIEEQFF
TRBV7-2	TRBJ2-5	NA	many	TGTGCCAGCAGCTTAGGTGGGACATCGAGGAGGGAGACCCAGTACTTC	CASSLGGTSRRETQYF
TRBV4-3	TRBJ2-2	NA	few	TGCGCCAGCAGCCAAGATGGGGCAGGGGATATGAACACCGGGGAGCTGTTTTTT	CASSQDGAGDMNTGELFF
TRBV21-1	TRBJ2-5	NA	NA	TGTCTTGCCGGGTCCAAAGAGACCCAGTACTTC	CLAGSKETQYF
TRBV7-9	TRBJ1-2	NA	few	TGTGCCAGCAGCTTAGTAGGGGGCTATGGCTACACCTTC	CASSLVGGYGYTF
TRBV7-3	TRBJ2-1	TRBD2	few	TGTGCCAGCAGCTTAGGACTAGCGGGGAGAAATGAGCAGTTCTTC	CASSLGLAGRNEQFF
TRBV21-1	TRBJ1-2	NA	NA	TGTGCCAGCAGCAAATCTTCGCAGATCTATGGCTACACCTTC	CASSKSSQIYGYTF
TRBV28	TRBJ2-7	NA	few	TGTGCCAGCAGACGGTCGCACTACGAGCAGTACTTC	CASRRSHYEQYF
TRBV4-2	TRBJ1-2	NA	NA	TGTGCCAGCAGCCGAGGGGGGGACTATGGCTACACCTTC	CASSRGGDYGYTF
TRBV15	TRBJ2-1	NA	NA	TGTGCCACCCGGAGGAGCTCCTACAATGAGCAGTTCTTC	CATRRSSYNEQFF
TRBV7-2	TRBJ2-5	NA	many	TGTGCCAGCAGCTTAGCGGGGGGGCGAGAGACCCAGTACTTC	CASSLAGGRETQYF
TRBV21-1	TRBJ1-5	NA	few	TGTGCCAGCAGCGGACAGGCAACTATGAACCGAAATCAGCCCCAGCATTTT	CASSGQATMNRNQPQHF
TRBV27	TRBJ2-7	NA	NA	TGTGCCAGCAGTTTCTCAGGGGTCCCCCACTACGAGCAGTACTTC	CASSFSGVPHYEQYF
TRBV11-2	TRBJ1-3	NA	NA	TGTGCCAGCAGCTTAAGTGACACCATATATTTT	CASSLSDTIYF
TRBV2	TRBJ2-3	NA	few	TGTGCCAGCGGCCTCCGGGGGGCTTCCCCAGATACGCAGTATTTT	CASGLRGASPDTQYF
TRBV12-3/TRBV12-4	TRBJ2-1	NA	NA	TGTGCCAGCAGTCTCTCACTAGACAGGTTACCGTTCTTC	CASSLSLDRLPFF
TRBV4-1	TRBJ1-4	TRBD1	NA	TGCGCCAGCAGCCAAAGCCCCCGGGACAGTAATGAAAAACTGTTTTTT	CASSQSPRDSNEKLFF